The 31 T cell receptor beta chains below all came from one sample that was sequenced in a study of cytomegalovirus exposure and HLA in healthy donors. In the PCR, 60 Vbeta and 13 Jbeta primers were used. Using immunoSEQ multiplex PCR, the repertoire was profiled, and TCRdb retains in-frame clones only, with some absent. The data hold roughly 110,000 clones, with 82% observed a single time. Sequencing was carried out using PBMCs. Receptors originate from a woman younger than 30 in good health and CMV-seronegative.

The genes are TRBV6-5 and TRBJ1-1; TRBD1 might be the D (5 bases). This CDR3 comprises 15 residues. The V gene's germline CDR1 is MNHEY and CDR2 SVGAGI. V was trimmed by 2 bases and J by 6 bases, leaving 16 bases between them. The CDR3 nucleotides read TGTGCCAGCAGTTACGGCAGGTGGGGGGGGGCTGAAGCTTTCTTT. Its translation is CASSYGRWGGAEAFF.

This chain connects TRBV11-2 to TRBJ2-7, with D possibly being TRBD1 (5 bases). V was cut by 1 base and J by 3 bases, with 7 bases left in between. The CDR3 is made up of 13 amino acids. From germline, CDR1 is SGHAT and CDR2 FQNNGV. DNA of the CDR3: TGTGCCAGCAGCTTAGGACAGATCTACGAGCAGTACTTC. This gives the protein CASSLGQIYEQYF. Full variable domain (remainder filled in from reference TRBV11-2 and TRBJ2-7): EAGVAQSPRYKIIEKRQSVAFWCNPISGHATLYWYQQILGQGPKLLIQFQNNGVVDDSQLPKDRFSAERLKGVDSTLKIQPAKLEDSAVYLCASSLGQIYEQYFGPGTRLTVT.

The DNA of the CDR3 is TGTGCCAGCAGCATCCGAGGGGGAAACACTGAAGCTTTCTTT. Protein sequence: CASSIRGGNTEAFF. The chain combines TRBV7-8 with TRBJ1-1, with D tentatively TRBD1 (6 bases). The V end was cut by 5 bases, the J end by 2 bases, with 12 bases between. Germline V gives CDR1 SGHVS, CDR2 FQNEAQ. The CDR3 is 14 amino acids.

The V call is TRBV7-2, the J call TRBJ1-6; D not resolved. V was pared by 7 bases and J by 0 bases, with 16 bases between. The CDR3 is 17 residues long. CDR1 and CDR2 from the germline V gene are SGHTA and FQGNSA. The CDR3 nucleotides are TGTGCCAGCACCCAAGGTAGCTTAAGCTCCTATAATTCACCCCTCCACTTT. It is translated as CASTQGSLSSYNSPLHF.

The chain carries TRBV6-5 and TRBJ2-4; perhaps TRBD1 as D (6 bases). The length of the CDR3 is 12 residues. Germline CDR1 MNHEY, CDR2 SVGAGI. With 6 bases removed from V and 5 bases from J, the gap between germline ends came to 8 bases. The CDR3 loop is CASRNRENIQYF. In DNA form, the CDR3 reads TGTGCCAGCAGAAACAGGGAAAACATTCAGTACTTC.

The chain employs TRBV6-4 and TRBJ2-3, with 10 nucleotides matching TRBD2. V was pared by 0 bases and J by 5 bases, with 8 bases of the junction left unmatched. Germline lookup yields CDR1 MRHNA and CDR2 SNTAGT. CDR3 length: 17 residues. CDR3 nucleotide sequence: TGTGCCAGCAGTGACTCTCCTAGCGGGAGTCAACTAGATACGCAGTATTTT. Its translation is CASSDSPSGSQLDTQYF.

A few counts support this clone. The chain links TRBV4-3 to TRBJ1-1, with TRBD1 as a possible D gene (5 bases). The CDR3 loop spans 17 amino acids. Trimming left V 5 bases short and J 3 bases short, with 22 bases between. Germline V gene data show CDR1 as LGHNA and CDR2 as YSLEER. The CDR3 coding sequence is TGCGCCAGCAGCGATCTGAGCCAGGGTCAATCGGACACTGAAGCTTTCTTT. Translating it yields CASSDLSQGQSDTEAFF.

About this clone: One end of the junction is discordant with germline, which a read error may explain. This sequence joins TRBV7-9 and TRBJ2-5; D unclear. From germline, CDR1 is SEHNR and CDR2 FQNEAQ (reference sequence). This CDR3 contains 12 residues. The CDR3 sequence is CSSSLSSETQYF. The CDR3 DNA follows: TGTTCCAGCAGCTTATCCAGTGAGACCCAGTACTTC.

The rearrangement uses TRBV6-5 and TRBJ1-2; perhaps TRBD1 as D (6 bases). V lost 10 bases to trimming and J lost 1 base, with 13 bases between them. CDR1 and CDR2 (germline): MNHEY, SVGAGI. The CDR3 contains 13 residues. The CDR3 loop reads CAIATGYNYGYTF. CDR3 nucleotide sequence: TGTGCCATAGCGACAGGCTATAACTATGGCTACACCTTC.

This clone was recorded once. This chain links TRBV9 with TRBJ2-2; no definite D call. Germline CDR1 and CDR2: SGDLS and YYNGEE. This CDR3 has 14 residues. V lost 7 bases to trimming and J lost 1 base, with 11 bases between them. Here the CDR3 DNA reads TGTGCCAGCTCGACGGGTCTGAACACCGGGGAGCTGTTTTTT. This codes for CASSTGLNTGELFF.

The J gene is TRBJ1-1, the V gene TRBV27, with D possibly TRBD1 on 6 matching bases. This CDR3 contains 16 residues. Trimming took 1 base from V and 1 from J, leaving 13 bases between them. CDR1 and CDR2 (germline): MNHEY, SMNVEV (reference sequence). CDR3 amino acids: CASSLWGRVQNTEAFF. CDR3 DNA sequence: TGTGCCAGCAGTTTATGGGGGCGAGTTCAGAACACTGAAGCTTTCTTT.

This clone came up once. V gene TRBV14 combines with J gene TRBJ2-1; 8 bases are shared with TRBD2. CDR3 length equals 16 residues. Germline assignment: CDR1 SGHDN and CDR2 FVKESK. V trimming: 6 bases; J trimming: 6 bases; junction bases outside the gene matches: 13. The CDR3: CASSPGTRVFRNEQFF. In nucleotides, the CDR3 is TGTGCCAGCAGTCCCGGGACTAGAGTTTTTCGCAATGAGCAGTTCTTC.

CDR3 sequence reads: CASSLIPGTENTEAFF. Here the CDR3 DNA reads TGTGCCAGCAGCCTAATTCCCGGGACAGAGAACACTGAAGCTTTCTTT. The rearrangement joins TRBV5-6 to TRBJ1-1; TRBD1 matches 7 bases. The CDR3 spans 16 residues. With V trimmed by 4 bases and J by 1 base, 10 bases remained unmatched. The germline V gene encodes CDR1 SGHDT and CDR2 YYEEEE.

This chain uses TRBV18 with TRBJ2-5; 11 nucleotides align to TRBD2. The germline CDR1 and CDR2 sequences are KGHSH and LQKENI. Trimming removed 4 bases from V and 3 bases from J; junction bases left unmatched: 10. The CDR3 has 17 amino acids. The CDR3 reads CASSLTLTSGIKETQYF. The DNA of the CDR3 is TGTGCCAGCTCACTAACACTGACTAGCGGGATTAAAGAGACCCAGTACTTC.

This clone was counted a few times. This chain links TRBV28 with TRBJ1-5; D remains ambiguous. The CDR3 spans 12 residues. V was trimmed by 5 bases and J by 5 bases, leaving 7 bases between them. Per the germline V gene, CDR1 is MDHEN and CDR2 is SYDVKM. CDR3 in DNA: TGTGCCAGCAGTACAGCACATCAGCCCCAGCATTTT. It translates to CASSTAHQPQHF.

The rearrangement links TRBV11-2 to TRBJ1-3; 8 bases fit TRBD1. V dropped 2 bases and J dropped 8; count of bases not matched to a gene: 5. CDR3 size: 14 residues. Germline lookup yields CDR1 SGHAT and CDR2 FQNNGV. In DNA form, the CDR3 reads TGTGCCAGCAGCTTAAGGACAGGGCTTCACACCATATATTTT. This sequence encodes CASSLRTGLHTIYF.

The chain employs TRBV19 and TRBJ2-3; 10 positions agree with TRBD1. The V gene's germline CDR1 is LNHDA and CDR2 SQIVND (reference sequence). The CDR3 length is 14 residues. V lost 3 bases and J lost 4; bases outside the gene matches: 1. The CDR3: CASSMGQGPDTQYF. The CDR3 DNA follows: TGTGCCAGTAGTATGGGACAGGGGCCAGATACGCAGTATTTT. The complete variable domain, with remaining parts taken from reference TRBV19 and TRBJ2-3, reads DGGITQSPKYLFRKEGQNVTLSCEQNLNHDAMYWYRQDPGQGLRLIYYSQIVNDFQKGDIAEGYSVSREKKESFPLTVTSAQKNPTAFYLCASSMGQGPDTQYFGPGTRLTVL.

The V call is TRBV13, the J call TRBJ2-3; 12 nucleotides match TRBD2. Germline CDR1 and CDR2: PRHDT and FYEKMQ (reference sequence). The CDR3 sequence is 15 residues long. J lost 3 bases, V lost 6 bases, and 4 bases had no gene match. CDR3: CASSPSGRGTDTQYF. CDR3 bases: TGTGCCAGCAGTCCTAGCGGGAGGGGGACAGATACGCAGTATTTT.

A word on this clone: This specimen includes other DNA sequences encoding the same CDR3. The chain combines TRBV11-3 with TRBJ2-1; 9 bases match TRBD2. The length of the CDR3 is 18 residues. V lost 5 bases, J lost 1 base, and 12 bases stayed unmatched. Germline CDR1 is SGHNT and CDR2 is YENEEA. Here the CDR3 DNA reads TGTGCCAGCAGCCCTCCTATGAGCGGGAGGTCGTCCTACAATGAGCAGTTCTTC. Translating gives CASSPPMSGRSSYNEQFF.

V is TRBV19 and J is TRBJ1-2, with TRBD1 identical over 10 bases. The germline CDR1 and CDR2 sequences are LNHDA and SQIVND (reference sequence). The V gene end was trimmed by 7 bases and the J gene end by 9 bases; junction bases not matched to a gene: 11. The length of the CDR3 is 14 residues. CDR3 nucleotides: TGTGCCAGTACCGAACGGGACAGGGGTAGCAGCTACACCTTC. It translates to CASTERDRGSSYTF.

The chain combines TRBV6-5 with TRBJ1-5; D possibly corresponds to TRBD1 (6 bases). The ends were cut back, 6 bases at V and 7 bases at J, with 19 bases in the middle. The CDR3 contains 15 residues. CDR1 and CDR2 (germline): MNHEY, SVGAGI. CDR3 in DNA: TGTGCCAGCAGCACGGACAGTTTCCCCTGGCAGCCCCAGCATTTT. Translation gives CASSTDSFPWQPQHF.

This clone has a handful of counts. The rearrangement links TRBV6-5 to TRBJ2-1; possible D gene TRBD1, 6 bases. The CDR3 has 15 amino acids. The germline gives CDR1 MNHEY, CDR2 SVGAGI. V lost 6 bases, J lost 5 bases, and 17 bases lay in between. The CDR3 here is CASRGRDNDHNEQFF. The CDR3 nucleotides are TGTGCCAGCAGGGGACGGGACAACGATCACAATGAGCAGTTCTTC.

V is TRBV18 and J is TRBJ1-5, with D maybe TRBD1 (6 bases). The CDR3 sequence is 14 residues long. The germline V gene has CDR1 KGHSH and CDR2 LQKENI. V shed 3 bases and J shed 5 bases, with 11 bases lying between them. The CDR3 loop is CASSPDGGDQPQHF. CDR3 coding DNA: TGTGCCAGCTCACCGGATGGGGGCGATCAGCCCCAGCATTTT.

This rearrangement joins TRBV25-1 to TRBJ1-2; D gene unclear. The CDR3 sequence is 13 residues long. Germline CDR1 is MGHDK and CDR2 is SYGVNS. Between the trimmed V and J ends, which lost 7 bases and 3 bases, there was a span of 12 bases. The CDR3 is CASTPAGDYGYTF. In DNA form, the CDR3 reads TGTGCCAGCACCCCGGCCGGGGACTATGGCTACACCTTC.

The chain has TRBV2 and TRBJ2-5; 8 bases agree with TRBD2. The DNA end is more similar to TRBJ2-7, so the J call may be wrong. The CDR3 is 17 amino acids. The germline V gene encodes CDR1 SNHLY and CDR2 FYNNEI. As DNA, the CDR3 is TGTGCCAGCAATGCCGGGATACTAGCGGATAGTATCTACGAGCAGTACTTC. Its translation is CASNAGILADSIYEQYF.

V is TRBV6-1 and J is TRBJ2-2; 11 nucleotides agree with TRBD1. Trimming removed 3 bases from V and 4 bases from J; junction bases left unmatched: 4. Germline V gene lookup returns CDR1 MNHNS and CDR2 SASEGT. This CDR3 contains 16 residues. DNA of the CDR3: TGTGCCAGCAGTGAGGGACAGGGGGTCTCCACCGGGGAGCTGTTTTTT. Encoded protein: CASSEGQGVSTGELFF.

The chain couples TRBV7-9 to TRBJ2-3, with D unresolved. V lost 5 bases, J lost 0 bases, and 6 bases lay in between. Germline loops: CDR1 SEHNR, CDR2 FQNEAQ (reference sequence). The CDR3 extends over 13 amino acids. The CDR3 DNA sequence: TGTGCCAGCAGCCTCGGTAGCACAGATACGCAGTATTTT. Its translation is CASSLGSTDTQYF.

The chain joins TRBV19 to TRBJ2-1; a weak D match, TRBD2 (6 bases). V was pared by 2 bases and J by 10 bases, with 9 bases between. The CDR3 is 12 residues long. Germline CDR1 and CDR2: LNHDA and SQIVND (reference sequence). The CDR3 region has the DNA TGTGCCAGTAGTATACGGGCGGGGGAGCAGTTCTTC. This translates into CASSIRAGEQFF. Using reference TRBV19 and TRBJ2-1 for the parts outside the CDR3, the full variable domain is DGGITQSPKYLFRKEGQNVTLSCEQNLNHDAMYWYRQDPGQGLRLIYYSQIVNDFQKGDIAEGYSVSREKKESFPLTVTSAQKNPTAFYLCASSIRAGEQFFGPGTRLTVL.

CDR3 protein: CASSEGTGGADTQYF. CDR3 nucleotides: TGTGCCAGCAGTGAAGGGACAGGGGGCGCAGATACGCAGTATTTT. The chain combines TRBV6-1 with TRBJ2-3, with 11 bases fitting TRBD1. Germline V lookup: CDR1 MNHNS, CDR2 SASEGT. The CDR3 sequence is 15 residues long. V lost 1 base to trimming and J lost 4 bases; unmatched junction nucleotides: 1.

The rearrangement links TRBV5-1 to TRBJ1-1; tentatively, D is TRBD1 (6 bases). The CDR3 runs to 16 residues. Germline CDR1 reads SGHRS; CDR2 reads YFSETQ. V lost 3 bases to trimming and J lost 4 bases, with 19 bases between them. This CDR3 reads CASSSKTGGFGTEAFF. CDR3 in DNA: TGCGCCAGCAGCTCCAAAACGGGGGGCTTTGGCACTGAAGCTTTCTTT. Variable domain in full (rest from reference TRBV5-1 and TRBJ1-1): KAGVTQTPRYLIKTRGQQVTLSCSPISGHRSVSWYQQTPGQGLQFLFEYFSETQRNKGNFPGRFSGRQFSNSRSEMNVSTLELGDSALYLCASSSKTGGFGTEAFFGQGTRLTVV.

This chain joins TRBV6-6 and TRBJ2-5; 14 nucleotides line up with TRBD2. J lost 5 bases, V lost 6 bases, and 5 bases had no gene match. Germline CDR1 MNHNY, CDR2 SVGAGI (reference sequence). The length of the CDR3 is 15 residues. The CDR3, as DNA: TGTGCCAGCAGGGGACTAGCGGGAGTGGGGGAGACCCAGTACTTC. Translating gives CASRGLAGVGETQYF.